These 18 T cell receptor beta chains were sequenced from one sample in a study of CD8 T cells in ankylosing spondylitis. Via MiXCR, TCRdb re-called the 5' RACE reads, giving one row per CDR3 protein. The data hold hundreds of thousands of distinct CDR3 sequences, with 12% observed a single time. These receptors are not linked to any known antigen. Findings and limits, study-wide: Ankylosing spondylitis blood appeared to be characterized by a TCR beta motif of under 10 highly homologous variants.

The source material was blood, either unsorted or a sorted T cell fraction (not recorded which). The receptors derive from a male donor with ankylosing spondylitis.

This clonotype was observed at least ten times. This chain uses TRBV5-1 with TRBJ2-1; TRBD2 matches 12 bases. Germline V lookup: CDR1 SGHRS, CDR2 YFSETQ. This CDR3 is 18 amino acids long. V lost 3 bases and J lost 0; bases outside the gene matches: 7. The DNA for the CDR3 is TGCGCCAGCAGCTCAGGGACTAGCGGGCGAAGCTCCTACAATGAGCAGTTCTTC. Translated: CASSSGTSGRSSYNEQFF.

This clonotype was recorded a few times. The germline gene is not matched at one end of the junction; a read error may be the cause. The chain couples TRBV28 to TRBJ2-1; D is undetermined. Germline V CDR1 and CDR2: MDHEN, SYDVKM. This CDR3 comprises 11 residues. The CDR3 DNA is TGTGCCAGCAGCTTATACGGTGAGCAGTTCTTC. Translated, it gives CASSLYGEQFF.

There are a few counts of this clonotype. V gene TRBV12-3 or TRBV12-4 combines with J gene TRBJ2-3; 7 bases align to TRBD1. The CDR3 extends over 13 amino acids. J lost 4 bases, V lost 6 bases, and 4 bases had no gene match. In DNA form, the CDR3 reads TGTGCCAGCAGATTGACAGGGTCAGATACGCAGTATTTT. It encodes CASRLTGSDTQYF.

This clonotype was observed a handful of times. The gene calls are TRBV5-1 and TRBJ2-7; 7 positions match TRBD1. This CDR3 contains 13 residues. V trimming: 0 bases; J trimming: 6 bases; junction bases outside the gene matches: 3. Per the germline V gene, CDR1 is SGHRS and CDR2 is YFSETQ. The CDR3 DNA reads TGCGCCAGCAGCTTGGCGACAGGGTCCGAGCAGTACTTC. Translation gives CASSLATGSEQYF.

With respect to this clonotype: Germline and junction disagree at one end, which may indicate a read error. The chain has TRBV18 and TRBJ1-4; D ambiguous. Germline lookup yields CDR1 KGHSH and CDR2 LQKENI. The CDR3 is 15 amino acids. In DNA form, the CDR3 reads TGTGCCAGCACACCAAGGACCGGAACTAATGAAAAACTGTTTTTT. Protein: CASTPRTGTNEKLFF.

The V and J genes are TRBV6-2 or TRBV6-3 and TRBJ2-1; TRBD2 matches at 7 bases. CDR3 length equals 15 residues. With 6 bases clipped from V and 2 bases from J, the junction kept 7 bases outside the gene matches. Germline V gives CDR1 MNHEY, CDR2 SVGEGT. In DNA form, the CDR3 reads TGTGCCAGCAGCCTTAGCGGGCCTACCTACAATGAGCAGTTCTTC. It encodes CASSLSGPTYNEQFF.

This clonotype was found many times. This chain links TRBV20-1 with TRBJ2-4, with 10 bases aligning to TRBD2. The CDR3 contains 16 residues. Germline V gene data show CDR1 as DFQATT and CDR2 as SNEGSKA (reference sequence). Trimming cost V 1 base and J 8 bases; bases outside gene matches: 11. CDR3 sequence reads: CSARGAAGGGGYIQYF. The CDR3 bases are TGCAGTGCTAGAGGCGCAGCGGGAGGGGGGGGCTACATTCAGTACTTC.

The chain carries TRBV20-1 and TRBJ1-1; possibly TRBD1 for D (5 bases). CDR3 size: 13 residues. Trimming took 6 bases from V and 0 from J, leaving 11 bases between them. Germline lookup yields CDR1 DFQATT and CDR2 SNEGSKA (reference sequence). CDR3 coding DNA: TGCAGTGCCTACCGGACAATGAACACTGAAGCTTTCTTT. Translation gives CSAYRTMNTEAFF.

The genes are TRBV15 and TRBJ1-3; D is unclear. The CDR3 spans 14 residues. Trimming shortened V by 7 bases and J by 3 bases, and 13 bases separated the two germline ends. Germline V gives CDR1 LNHNV, CDR2 YYDKDF (reference sequence). CDR3 nucleotides: TGTGCCACCATAGATCGAGGATTTGGAAACACCATATATTTT. It codes for CATIDRGFGNTIYF.

This clonotype was found a few times. The chain carries TRBV20-1 and TRBJ2-1; no firm D call. V gave up 3 bases and J gave up 0 bases, with 9 bases separating them. The CDR3 length is 14 residues. From germline, CDR1 is DFQATT and CDR2 SNEGSKA (reference sequence). CDR3 nucleotide sequence: TGCAGTGCTAGTAAGCATAGCTCCTACAATGAGCAGTTCTTC. It translates to CSASKHSSYNEQFF.

This clonotype has at least ten counts. The chain couples TRBV7-2 to TRBJ1-1; the D is unclear. Germline loops: CDR1 SGHTA, CDR2 FQGNSA. The CDR3 spans 11 residues. Deletions cut 5 bases from V and 7 bases from J, with 8 bases between. CDR3 in amino acids: CASSRPDEAFF. CDR3 nucleotides: TGTGCCAGCAGCCGACCAGATGAAGCTTTCTTT.

The chain links TRBV3-1 to TRBJ1-5; unclear D gene. Germline CDR1 LGHDT, CDR2 YNNKEL (reference sequence). The V end lost 2 bases, the J end lost 6 bases, and 8 bases lay between the germline ends. The CDR3 loop spans 13 amino acids. The CDR3 DNA sequence: TGTGCCAGCAGCCAAATGTCCGGTCAGCCCCAGCATTTT. This translates into CASSQMSGQPQHF.

This chain connects TRBV18 to TRBJ1-5, with 9 nucleotides matching TRBD1. The trim removed 3 bases at V and 1 base at J, leaving 13 bases unmatched. The CDR3 covers 19 residues. The germline V gene encodes CDR1 KGHSH and CDR2 LQKENI. The CDR3 DNA sequence: TGTGCCAGCTCACCTTCCCGGGACAGGGTAAGATCGAGCAATCAGCCCCAGCATTTT. This gives the protein CASSPSRDRVRSSNQPQHF.

This clonotype has more than one count but fewer than ten. This sequence joins TRBV5-1 and TRBJ1-2; D is possibly TRBD1 (6 bases). CDR1 SGHRS and CDR2 YFSETQ come from the germline V gene. The CDR3 extends over 15 amino acids. The germline V and J ends were trimmed by 1 base and 4 bases, with 14 bases remaining between them. The CDR3 sequence: CASSLRQDSSYGYTF. CDR3 DNA: TGCGCCAGCAGCTTGAGGCAGGACAGTAGCTATGGCTACACCTTC.

The chain is built from TRBV9 and TRBJ2-1, with D unresolved. The CDR3 consists of 16 residues. Germline CDR1 reads SGDLS; CDR2 reads YYNGEE. V was shortened by 0 bases and J by 0 bases, with 10 bases between the two germline ends. The CDR3 nucleotides read TGTGCCAGCAGCGTAGCATTATCGAGCTCCTACAATGAGCAGTTCTTC. Translated, it gives CASSVALSSSYNEQFF.

This clonotype was found many times. This chain uses TRBV29-1 with TRBJ2-3; TRBD1 matches at 10 bases. The CDR3 extends over 15 amino acids. The germline gives CDR1 SQVTM, CDR2 ANQGSEA. V shed 7 bases, J shed 1 base, and the junction held 8 bases outside the gene matches. This chain's CDR3 is CSAQAGTGGTDTQYF. CDR3 bases: TGCAGCGCTCAAGCTGGGACAGGGGGCACAGATACGCAGTATTTT.

This clonotype was seen a handful of times. The chain carries TRBV10-3 and TRBJ1-6; D is uncertain. The CDR3 has 14 residues. Germline CDR1 ENHRY, CDR2 SYGVKD. Trimming cost V 2 bases and J 10 bases, with 12 bases left between them. CDR3 DNA: TGTGCCATCAGTGAGGTGCCGCTCGACTCACCCCTCCACTTT. Its protein product is CAISEVPLDSPLHF.

A few counts support this clonotype. The chain links TRBV9 to TRBJ1-2; weak D call: TRBD1 (5 bases). V was trimmed by 6 bases and J by 4 bases, leaving 16 bases between them. The CDR3 sequence is 14 residues long. CDR1 and CDR2 (germline): SGDLS, YYNGEE. This CDR3 reads CASTLTEYSYGYTF. In nucleotides, the CDR3 is TGTGCCAGCACCCTGACAGAGTACTCCTATGGCTACACCTTC.